A selection of T cell receptor beta chains follows, all from one sample in a study of T cell responses to AZD1222 COVID-19 vaccine. Only in-frame clones appear in the TCRdb table, and some are missing; sequencing was by immunoSEQ multiplex PCR. The sample records roughly 150,000 clones, 91% being singletons. This specimen was peripheral blood, taken on day 0 of AZD1222 vaccination. The receptors stem from an adult in good health. The CDR3 runs from the conserved cysteine through the conserved F or W. A D gene is named only where the DNA matches it firmly. Some rows have no size entry. The others give once, few or many, or a class for an expanded clone.

d_gene	v_gene	abundance	j_gene	CDR3nt	CDR3aa
-	TRBV25-1	-	TRBJ1-4	TGTGCCAGCAGTGATGGGGGAGGGAGCGAAAAACTGTTTTTT	CASSDGGGSEKLFF
-	TRBV11-3	once	TRBJ2-1	TGTGCCAGCAGCTTAGGCAGAACGGAATACAATGAGCAGTTCTTC	CASSLGRTEYNEQFF
-	TRBV9	-	TRBJ1-5	TGTGCCAGCAGCGCCGGCAATCAGCCCCAGCATTTT	CASSAGNQPQHF
-	TRBV6-5	-	TRBJ2-7	TGTGCCAGCAGGGCTCTCCAGGGGACGGGGCAGTACTTC	CASRALQGTGQYF
-	TRBV30	-	TRBJ2-3	TGTGCCTGGAGAAGTGGTGGGATTGGAGATACGCAGTATTTT	CAWRSGGIGDTQYF
-	TRBV4-1	-	TRBJ1-1	TGCGCCAGCAGCCAAGACACCGGACCAAACACTGAAGCTTTCTTT	CASSQDTGPNTEAFF
TRBD1	TRBV27	-	TRBJ1-1	TGTGCCAGCAGTTCCGACAGGGAAGGCGCCGAAGCTTTCTTT	CASSSDREGAEAFF
-	TRBV11-3	-	TRBJ2-7	TGTGCCAGCAGCCTTCGCAAGGGGACCTCCTACGAGCAGTACTTC	CASSLRKGTSYEQYF
TRBD2	TRBV2	-	TRBJ2-5	TGTGCCAGCTTACCGCTACGGACTAGCGGGTTAAACTTC	CASLPLRTSGLNF
-	TRBV2	-	TRBJ2-5	TGTGCCAGCAGAGAACGGTACTACCTCCAAGAGACCCAGTACTTC	CASRERYYLQETQYF
-	TRBV18	-	TRBJ2-1	TGTGCCAGCTCACGCGCAGGGTTTTCCTACAATGAGCAGTTCTTC	CASSRAGFSYNEQFF
TRBD1	TRBV28	-	TRBJ1-2	TGTGCCAGCAGTGTCCCTTCGGGACAGGGAATTTATGGCTACACCTTC	CASSVPSGQGIYGYTF
TRBD1	TRBV10-2	-	TRBJ2-7	TGCGCCAGCAAGACCTTAGGACAGGGGACGGCGCAGTACTTC	CASKTLGQGTAQYF
-	TRBV9	-	TRBJ2-1	TGTGCCAGCAGCGTAGCTACGTGGGGGAATGAGCAGTTCTTC	CASSVATWGNEQFF
TRBD2	TRBV29-1	-	TRBJ2-2	TGCAGCGTTGAAGGGGTGTGGGCTAGCGGGAGTAGGACCGGGGAGCTGTTTTTT	CSVEGVWASGSRTGELFF
-	TRBV7-9	-	TRBJ2-6	TGTGCCAGCAGCTTGAATTCGGGGGCTGGGGCCAACGTCCTGACTTTC	CASSLNSGAGANVLTF
-	TRBV18	-	TRBJ2-7	TGTGCCAGCTCACCGAGGATAGGGCGGGATAGAGCCTACGAGCAGTACTTC	CASSPRIGRDRAYEQYF
-	TRBV7-6	-	TRBJ1-3	TGTGCCAGCAGCTTAGAATCTCCCGGGAGGCGAAACACCATATATTTT	CASSLESPGRRNTIYF
-	TRBV5-1	-	TRBJ1-2	TGCGCCAGCAGCCAGGGTTATGCTACCCACTATGGCTACACCTTC	CASSQGYATHYGYTF
-	TRBV27	-	TRBJ1-1	TGTGCCAGCAGTTATAAGGGAAACACTGAAGCTTTCTTT	CASSYKGNTEAFF
-	TRBV30	-	TRBJ2-7	TGTGCCTGGAGTGATGTCCTTCAGGAGCAGTACTTC	CAWSDVLQEQYF
-	TRBV12-5	-	TRBJ1-2	TGTGCTAGTGGCAAAAGTCCAATAAAACGGGGCTACACCTTC	CASGKSPIKRGYTF
-	TRBV18	-	TRBJ1-5	TGTGCCAGCTCACCAAACGAAGGACAATATAGCAATCAGCCCCAGCATTTT	CASSPNEGQYSNQPQHF
-	TRBV10-3	-	TRBJ2-7	TGTGCCACCGGAGCCCGGGACACCAGGACCTACGAGCAGTACTTC	CATGARDTRTYEQYF
TRBD1	TRBV24-1	-	TRBJ2-7	TGTGCCACCAGTGGAGGGGACAGGGGGTCGACCTCCTACGAGCAGTACTTC	CATSGGDRGSTSYEQYF
-	TRBV2	-	TRBJ2-1	TGTGCCAGCAGGCAACTAGCTCCGAGCTCCTACAATGAGCAGTTCTTC	CASRQLAPSSYNEQFF
TRBD2	TRBV7-8	-	TRBJ2-7	TGTGCCAGCAGCCCCGAGGCATCTGGGGAGGGCTACGAGCAGTACTTC	CASSPEASGEGYEQYF
-	TRBV28	-	TRBJ2-7	TGTGCCAGCAGTCCCTTGACCCCTCCCTACGAGCAGTACTTC	CASSPLTPPYEQYF
-	TRBV28	-	TRBJ2-7	TGTGCCAGCAGTTTATGGGGCGGATTCTCCTACGAGCAGTACTTC	CASSLWGGFSYEQYF
TRBD1	TRBV28	-	TRBJ1-2	TGTGCCAGCAGTCTAACCGGGACAGGGCCCTATGGCTACACCTTC	CASSLTGTGPYGYTF
-	TRBV19	-	TRBJ2-7	TGTGCCAGTAGTTCGGGATACGAGCAGTACTTC	CASSSGYEQYF
TRBD1	TRBV6-2/TRBV6-3	-	TRBJ2-3	TGTGCCAGCAGCCGGGACAGGTGGGACACAGATACGCAGTATTTT	CASSRDRWDTDTQYF
TRBD1	TRBV7-9	-	TRBJ2-7	TGTGCCAGCAGTTTGGACAGGGTCATCTCCTACGAGCAGTACTTC	CASSLDRVISYEQYF
TRBD1	TRBV5-6	-	TRBJ2-7	TGTGCCAGCAGCGGGGCGGGACAGGCTTACTACGAGCAGTACTTC	CASSGAGQAYYEQYF
-	TRBV27	-	TRBJ2-1	TGTGCCAGCAGTTTAAACAATGAGCAGTTCTTC	CASSLNNEQFF
TRBD1	TRBV25-1	-	TRBJ1-2	TGTGCCAGCAGTGATTTCAGGGGGAGGAGTGGCTACACCTTC	CASSDFRGRSGYTF
-	TRBV6-5	-	TRBJ2-5	TGTGCCAGGGTAGGGGGGAATGGTGAAGGAGAGACCCAGTACTTC	CARVGGNGEGETQYF
-	TRBV6-5	-	TRBJ1-6	TGTGCCAGCAGGTACAGGTCTGATTCACCCCTCCACTTT	CASRYRSDSPLHF
TRBD2	TRBV19	-	TRBJ2-1	TGTGCCAGTAGCCGACTAGCGCCCACCTGGGGCAATGAGCAGTTCTTC	CASSRLAPTWGNEQFF
TRBD1	TRBV28	-	TRBJ1-1	TGTGCCAGCACCACAGGGGTGAGGAGTGCTTTCTTT	CASTTGVRSAFF